These 6 T cell receptor beta chains were sequenced from one sample in a study of cytomegalovirus exposure and HLA in healthy donors. This PCR relied on a set of 60 Vbeta primers and 13 Jbeta primers. The assay was immunoSEQ multiplex PCR, and TCRdb's table has in-frame clones only and misses some. The sample lists around 160,000 clones; 68% were seen once. Sequencing used PBMCs. Every receptor here comes from a man aged 45-65 years in good health and CMV-seronegative.

This chain joins TRBV5-1 and TRBJ1-6; TRBD1 might be the D (5 bases). The V gene's germline CDR1 is SGHRS and CDR2 YFSETQ. Trimming removed 0 bases from V and 8 bases from J, with 12 bases in between. The CDR3 extends over 15 amino acids. DNA for the CDR3: TGCGCCAGCAGCTTGGAGGGGAAAAAGGATTCACCCCTCCACTTT. Its protein is CASSLEGKKDSPLHF.

The chain links TRBV11-2 to TRBJ2-5, with 10 bases that match TRBD1. Germline V gene sequence: CDR1 SGHAT, CDR2 FQNNGV. The V and J ends lost 1 base and 5 bases, in that order; junction bases with no gene match: 1. This CDR3 contains 14 residues. CDR3 nucleotide sequence: TGTGCCAGCAGCTTAGGGACAGGGGGGGAGACCCAGTACTTC. Translated, it gives CASSLGTGGETQYF.

The chain has TRBV7-9 and TRBJ1-4; D is perhaps TRBD1 (6 bases). This CDR3 spans 14 amino acids. Between the trimmed V and J ends, which lost 1 base and 8 bases, there was a span of 11 bases. Germline loops: CDR1 SEHNR, CDR2 FQNEAQ (reference sequence). CDR3 in amino acids: CASSLGTESEKLFF. DNA of the CDR3: TGTGCCAGCAGCTTAGGGACAGAGTCAGAAAAACTGTTTTTT.

The gene calls are TRBV15 and TRBJ2-3; D is unresolved. Trimming left V 0 bases short and J 1 base short, with 11 bases between. The CDR3 length is 16 residues. Germline V gene data show CDR1 as LNHNV and CDR2 as YYDKDF (reference sequence). The CDR3 here is CATSRDRMLGTDTQYF. As DNA, the CDR3 is TGTGCCACCAGCAGAGATCGGATGCTAGGCACAGATACGCAGTATTTT.

The chain recombines TRBV6-5 with TRBJ2-1; TRBD1 matches at 7 bases. CDR1 is MNHEY and CDR2 is SVGAGI in the germline V gene. With 2 bases clipped from V and 8 bases from J, the junction kept 6 bases outside the gene matches. The CDR3 loop spans 14 amino acids. CDR3 amino acids: CASSYDRVRHEQFF. The CDR3 coding sequence is TGTGCCAGCAGTTACGACAGGGTTAGGCATGAGCAGTTCTTC.

The table lists this clone with a few counts. The rearrangement uses TRBV2 and TRBJ2-3; 10 positions agree with TRBD2. The CDR3 has 16 residues. V lost 0 bases to trimming and J lost 5 bases; unmatched junction nucleotides: 5. Germline CDR1 reads SNHLY; CDR2 reads FYNNEI. CDR3 nucleotides: TGTGCCAGCAGTGAAGCAAGCGGGGGGGCCGTAGATACGCAGTATTTT. Translating gives CASSEASGGAVDTQYF.